These 8 T cell receptor beta chains were sequenced from one sample in a study of cytomegalovirus exposure and HLA in healthy donors. PCR primers comprised 60 Vbeta and 13 Jbeta primers. Profiling relied on immunoSEQ multiplex PCR, and the TCRdb table lists in-frame clones only, not all of them. The sample contains some 250,000 clones, about 81% of which appear only once. The sequenced material came from PBMCs. These receptors were obtained from a woman in her thirties or forties in good health and CMV-seropositive.

This clone was detected only a few times. The CDR3 spells CASSHGGSTEAFF. CDR3 nucleotide sequence: TGTGCCAGCAGTCATGGTGGGAGCACTGAAGCTTTCTTT. The gene calls are TRBV5-6 and TRBJ1-1; D call uncertain. CDR1 is SGHDT and CDR2 is YYEEEE in the germline V gene. The CDR3 has 13 residues. V lost 5 bases, J lost 4 bases, and 12 bases lay in between.

This rearrangement joins TRBV6-6 to TRBJ2-7; 9 nucleotides line up with TRBD1. Losses at the gene ends were 5 bases for V and 4 bases for J; bases not matched to a gene: 9. This CDR3 contains 15 residues. The germline gives CDR1 MNHNY, CDR2 SVGAGI (reference sequence). CDR3 coding DNA: TGTGCCAGCAGTCACTTTACAGGGGGCGGGTACGAGCAGTACTTC. The encoded protein is CASSHFTGGGYEQYF.

The chain has TRBV7-9 and TRBJ1-2, with unresolved D. There are 13 residues in the CDR3. Per germline, CDR1 SEHNR and CDR2 FQNEAQ (reference sequence). Trimming removed 5 bases from V and 4 bases from J, with 11 bases in between. CDR3 in amino acids: CASSPGSRYGYTF. The CDR3 coding sequence is TGTGCCAGCAGCCCCGGGAGTCGCTATGGCTACACCTTC.

This chain links TRBV6-5 with TRBJ2-2; D is unresolved. Per germline, CDR1 MNHEY and CDR2 SVGAGI. The germline V and J ends were trimmed by 6 bases and 2 bases, with 4 bases remaining between them. The CDR3 sequence is 12 residues long. The CDR3 nucleotides read TGTGCCAGCAGGTCTAACACCGGGGAGCTGTTTTTT. It yields the protein CASRSNTGELFF.

The chain uses TRBV4-3 and TRBJ1-1, with 7 bases that match TRBD1. The length of the CDR3 is 15 residues. V dropped 0 bases and J dropped 11; count of bases not matched to a gene: 12. From germline, CDR1 is LGHNA and CDR2 YSLEER. For the CDR3, the DNA is TGCGCCAGCAGCCAAGAAGGGGGACAGTTCATCGTGGCTTTCTTT. This sequence encodes CASSQEGGQFIVAFF.

The chain combines TRBV6-6 with TRBJ2-2; 8 bases map to TRBD2. Germline V lookup: CDR1 MNHNY, CDR2 SVGAGI (reference sequence). Trimming took 4 bases from V and 4 from J; bases not matched to a gene: 5. This CDR3 is 15 amino acids long. The CDR3 sequence is CASSLSGRSTGELFF. The CDR3, as DNA: TGTGCCAGCAGTTTAAGCGGGAGATCCACCGGGGAGCTGTTTTTT.

This clone has more than one count but fewer than ten. The chain combines TRBV23-1 with TRBJ2-7; D possibly corresponds to TRBD2 (7 bases). TRBV23-1 is treated as an ORF (open reading frame) with a function not yet certain. Trimming pared 6 bases from V and 3 bases from J, leaving 18 bases between. The CDR3 is made up of 15 amino acids. DNA for the CDR3: TGCGCCAGCAGGCTTGGGGGGGCAAGGAACTACGAGCAGTACTTC. Translation: CASRLGGARNYEQYF.

The chain couples TRBV6-1 to TRBJ1-2; tentative D call: TRBD1 (5 bases). The CDR3 runs to 14 residues. In germline, CDR1 is MNHNS, CDR2 SASEGT. Trimming removed 2 bases at V and 4 bases at J, with 11 bases between. CDR3 nucleotide sequence: TGTGCCAGCAGTGAACCGACAGCTATCTATGGCTACACCTTC. It encodes CASSEPTAIYGYTF.